The 21 T cell receptor beta chains below come from one sample, sequenced in a study of beta chain features in type 1 diabetes. Whole-study findings and limits: Moderate but significant shortening of TCRB CDR3s was recorded in all four CD4+ subsets from Type 1 diabetes patients.

Their cognate antigens are unknown. The whole isolated RNA underwent reverse transcription, so sequencing captured expressed TCRB transcripts. This table comes from immunoSEQ multiplex PCR, and its TCRdb copy is limited to in-frame clones, with some not included. The sample includes about 650,000 clones, under 15% of them seen just once. Sequences were obtained from naive CD4+ T cells from blood. Every receptor here comes from a man aged 25-45 years with type 1 diabetes.

A few counts support this clone. The chain combines TRBV29-1 with TRBJ1-3; the match to TRBD1 covers 8 bases. Unmatched junction bases numbered 5, after V lost 7 bases and J lost 0 bases. CDR3 length: 14 amino acids. CDR1 and CDR2 from the germline V gene are SQVTM and ANQGSEA. CDR3 sequence: CSARTGSSGNTIYF. The DNA for the CDR3 is TGCAGCGCCAGGACAGGGAGCTCTGGAAACACCATATATTTT. Using reference TRBV29-1 and TRBJ1-3 for the parts outside the CDR3, the full variable domain is SAVISQKPSRDICQRGTSLTIQCQVDSQVTMMFWYRQQPGQSLTLIATANQGSEATYESGFVIDKFPISRPNLTFSTLTVSNMSPEDSSIYLCSARTGSSGNTIYFGEGSWLTVV.

The chain carries TRBV29-1 and TRBJ1-2, with TRBD1 matching over 7 bases. From germline, CDR1 is SQVTM and CDR2 ANQGSEA. The CDR3 is 12 residues long. The V and J ends lost 7 bases and 4 bases, in that order; junction bases with no gene match: 6. In DNA form, the CDR3 reads TGCAGCGCAGGTGACAGGGTCTATGGCTACACCTTC. Protein product: CSAGDRVYGYTF.

V gene TRBV29-1 combines with J gene TRBJ1-1; tentatively, D is TRBD1 (6 bases). The CDR3 consists of 16 residues. Germline V CDR1 and CDR2: SQVTM, ANQGSEA. Trimming took 2 bases from V and 1 from J, leaving 17 bases between them. The CDR3 sequence: CSVERRLGGPNTEAFF. The DNA for the CDR3 is TGCAGCGTTGAAAGGAGGCTGGGGGGGCCGAACACTGAAGCTTTCTTT.

This chain joins TRBV30 and TRBJ1-2; D not certain. Germline V gives CDR1 GTSNPN, CDR2 SVGIG (reference sequence). This CDR3 has 11 residues. V shed 0 bases and J shed 13 bases, with 12 bases lying between them. The CDR3 sequence is CAWSVSYHRTF. The DNA of the CDR3 is TGTGCCTGGAGTGTATCCTACCACCGCACCTTC.

This clone was recorded a few times. V is TRBV7-3 and J is TRBJ1-4; 7 bases agree with TRBD1. V lost 4 bases to trimming and J lost 4 bases; unmatched junction nucleotides: 6. This CDR3 contains 15 residues. CDR1 and CDR2 (germline): SGHTA, FQGTGA. DNA for the CDR3: TGTGCCAGCAGCTCCTATGACAGGGATAATGAAAAACTGTTTTTT. Translation: CASSSYDRDNEKLFF.

The chain has TRBV6-6 and TRBJ2-5; 8 bases are shared with TRBD1. This CDR3 is 14 amino acids long. The ends lost 10 bases at V and 5 bases at J; junction bases unmatched: 12. CDR1 is MNHNY, CDR2 SVGAGI, per germline (reference sequence). In DNA form, the CDR3 reads TGTGCCACCAGGACAGGGTTGGGGCTGGAGACCCAGTACTTC. The encoded protein is CATRTGLGLETQYF.

This clone was seen only a few times. The rearrangement uses TRBV4-1 and TRBJ2-6; TRBD2 is a possible D gene (6 bases). V was clipped by 0 bases and J by 4 bases, with 19 bases between them. Germline V gene lookup returns CDR1 MGHRA and CDR2 YSYEKL. This CDR3 is 19 amino acids long. CDR3 in amino acids: CASSQDGAGGKVGANVLTF. CDR3 DNA sequence: TGCGCCAGCAGCCAAGATGGAGCGGGCGGGAAGGTCGGGGCCAACGTCCTGACTTTC.

This clone came up a few times. The V and J genes are TRBV19 and TRBJ1-4; possibly TRBD1 for D (5 bases). The V and J ends lost 5 bases and 0 bases respectively, with 10 bases between them. CDR1 and CDR2 from the germline V gene are LNHDA and SQIVND (reference sequence). This CDR3 spans 15 amino acids. The CDR3 is CASSGHSATNEKLFF. The CDR3 DNA is TGTGCCAGTAGTGGACACTCTGCAACTAATGAAAAACTGTTTTTT.

This clone has only a few counts. Written as DNA, the CDR3 is TGTGCCAGCTCACTGGGGGCCGGGAGATTCGGCGAGCAGTACTTC. It yields the protein CASSLGAGRFGEQYF. The chain has TRBV18 and TRBJ2-7, with D perhaps TRBD1 or TRBD2 (6 bases each). The CDR3 has 15 amino acids. Germline-derived CDR1 and CDR2 are KGHSH and LQKENI. Trimming pared 4 bases from V and 6 bases from J, leaving 19 bases between.

This clone was detected only once. V gene TRBV6-4 combines with J gene TRBJ2-3, with TRBD2 matching over 9 bases. Germline CDR1 MRHNA, CDR2 SNTAGT. The V and J ends lost 8 bases and 6 bases, in that order; junction bases with no gene match: 9. This CDR3 has 14 amino acids. DNA of the CDR3: TGTGCCAGCTCGAGCGGGGGGATAACGGATACGCAGTATTTT. Its protein product is CASSSGGITDTQYF.

V gene TRBV25-1 combines with J gene TRBJ2-1; tentatively, D is TRBD1 (5 bases). The CDR3 is 16 amino acids. The V and J ends lost 3 bases and 7 bases respectively, with 19 bases between them. Looked up from germline, CDR1 is MGHDK and CDR2 is SYGVNS. The CDR3 loop is CASSEEVGHMGNEQFF. The CDR3 DNA reads TGTGCCAGCAGTGAGGAAGTAGGACACATGGGGAATGAGCAGTTCTTC. Full variable domain (rest looked up from reference TRBV25-1 and TRBJ2-1): EADIYQTPRYLVIGTGKKITLECSQTMGHDKMYWYQQDPGMELHLIHYSYGVNSTEKGDLSSESTVSRIRTEHFPLTLESARPSHTSQYLCASSEEVGHMGNEQFFGPGTRLTVL.

This chain links TRBV7-9 with TRBJ2-7; 7 bases align to TRBD1. The CDR3 is made up of 12 amino acids. Germline loops: CDR1 SEHNR, CDR2 FQNEAQ (reference sequence). With V trimmed by 1 base and J by 9 bases, 3 bases remained unmatched. This chain's CDR3 is CASSLGGGRQYF. In DNA, the CDR3 is TGTGCCAGCAGCTTAGGAGGGGGCCGGCAGTACTTC.

This clone was counted between two and nine times. The CDR3 region has the DNA TGCAGCGACCGGACAGGGGGTGGGCAGACCCAGTACTTC. Translated: CSDRTGGGQTQYF. The chain is built from TRBV29-1 and TRBJ2-5; the match to TRBD1 covers 10 bases. The CDR3 extends over 13 amino acids. V shed 7 bases, J shed 6 bases, and the junction held 8 bases outside the gene matches. CDR1 and CDR2 (germline): SQVTM, ANQGSEA.

This clone was observed a handful of times. CDR3 amino acids: CASRLGANEKLFF. The DNA of the CDR3 is TGTGCCAGCAGACTCGGAGCTAATGAAAAACTGTTTTTT. This chain connects TRBV7-6 to TRBJ1-4; D gene uncertain. Germline V gene lookup returns CDR1 SGHVS and CDR2 FNYEAQ. V was trimmed by 6 bases and J by 3 bases, leaving 8 bases between them. The CDR3 is 13 amino acids.

This clone was seen a handful of times. CDR3 sequence reads: CASSLLLAGGKNIQYF. The CDR3, as DNA: TGTGCCAGCAGCTTGTTATTAGCGGGGGGCAAAAACATTCAGTACTTC. V usage is TRBV7-2 and J usage is TRBJ2-4, with TRBD2 identical over 10 bases. CDR1 and CDR2 (germline): SGHTA, FQGNSA. Trimming removed 3 bases from V and 3 bases from J; junction bases left unmatched: 5. The CDR3 has 16 residues. The full variable domain, in which reference TRBV7-2 and TRBJ2-4 provide the parts outside the CDR3, is GAGVSQSPSNKVTEKGKDVELRCDPISGHTALYWYRQSLGQGLEFLIYFQGNSAPDKSGLPSDRFSAERTGGSVSTLTIQRTQQEDSAVYLCASSLLLAGGKNIQYFGAGTRLSVL.

This clone appeared a few times. This chain joins TRBV9 and TRBJ2-5; 8 nucleotides agree with TRBD2. V shed 4 bases and J 2 bases; nucleotides not matched to a gene: 13. Germline assignment: CDR1 SGDLS and CDR2 YYNGEE. This CDR3 is 17 amino acids long. The CDR3 here is CASSLRAGGALQETQYF. For the CDR3, the DNA is TGTGCCAGCAGCCTAAGGGCCGGGGGGGCTCTACAAGAGACCCAGTACTTC.

At least ten counts were recorded for this clone. The chain combines TRBV14 with TRBJ2-1; D is unresolved. There are 14 residues in the CDR3. Deletions cut 0 bases from V and 12 bases from J, with 15 bases between. Germline CDR1 reads SGHDN; CDR2 reads FVKESK. CDR3 sequence reads: CASSQDPAAGRQFF. In DNA, the CDR3 is TGTGCCAGCAGCCAAGATCCCGCAGCCGGTCGGCAGTTCTTC.

The chain uses TRBV7-2 and TRBJ2-5; no firm D call. The CDR3 covers 12 residues. Germline V gene data show CDR1 as SGHTA and CDR2 as FQGNSA. Trimming took 3 bases from V and 5 from J, leaving 7 bases between them. CDR3 loop: CASSFRAETQYF. DNA for the CDR3: TGTGCCAGCAGCTTTAGGGCTGAGACCCAGTACTTC. Supplemented by reference TRBV7-2 and TRBJ2-5, the full variable domain reads GAGVSQSPSNKVTEKGKDVELRCDPISGHTALYWYRQSLGQGLEFLIYFQGNSAPDKSGLPSDRFSAERTGGSVSTLTIQRTQQEDSAVYLCASSFRAETQYFGPGTRLLVL.

The J gene is TRBJ2-1, the V gene TRBV6-5; D not certain. Trimming removed 5 bases at V and 14 bases at J, with 13 bases between. The germline V gene has CDR1 MNHEY and CDR2 SVGAGI. The CDR3 length is 11 residues. The chain's CDR3 is CASSEVQLEFF. The CDR3 nucleotides read TGTGCCAGCAGTGAAGTGCAGCTTGAGTTCTTC.

The rearrangement joins TRBV10-3 to TRBJ1-2; D is unresolved. CDR1 is ENHRY, CDR2 SYGVKD, per germline. V lost 8 bases, J lost 0 bases, and 13 bases lay in between. This CDR3 comprises 14 residues. Written as DNA, the CDR3 is TGTGCCATCCGGGCAGCTAATACTAACTATGGCTACACCTTC. Protein: CAIRAANTNYGYTF.

This clone has a handful of counts. The rearrangement links TRBV4-3 to TRBJ1-1; 7 positions agree with TRBD1. The CDR3 has 15 amino acids. CDR1 and CDR2 (germline): LGHNA, YSLEER. Trimming at V came to 6 bases and at J to 0 bases, leaving 7 bases not matched to a gene. In nucleotides, the CDR3 is TGCGCCAGCAGTCGAGCACAGGGGATGAACACTGAAGCTTTCTTT. This translates into CASSRAQGMNTEAFF.